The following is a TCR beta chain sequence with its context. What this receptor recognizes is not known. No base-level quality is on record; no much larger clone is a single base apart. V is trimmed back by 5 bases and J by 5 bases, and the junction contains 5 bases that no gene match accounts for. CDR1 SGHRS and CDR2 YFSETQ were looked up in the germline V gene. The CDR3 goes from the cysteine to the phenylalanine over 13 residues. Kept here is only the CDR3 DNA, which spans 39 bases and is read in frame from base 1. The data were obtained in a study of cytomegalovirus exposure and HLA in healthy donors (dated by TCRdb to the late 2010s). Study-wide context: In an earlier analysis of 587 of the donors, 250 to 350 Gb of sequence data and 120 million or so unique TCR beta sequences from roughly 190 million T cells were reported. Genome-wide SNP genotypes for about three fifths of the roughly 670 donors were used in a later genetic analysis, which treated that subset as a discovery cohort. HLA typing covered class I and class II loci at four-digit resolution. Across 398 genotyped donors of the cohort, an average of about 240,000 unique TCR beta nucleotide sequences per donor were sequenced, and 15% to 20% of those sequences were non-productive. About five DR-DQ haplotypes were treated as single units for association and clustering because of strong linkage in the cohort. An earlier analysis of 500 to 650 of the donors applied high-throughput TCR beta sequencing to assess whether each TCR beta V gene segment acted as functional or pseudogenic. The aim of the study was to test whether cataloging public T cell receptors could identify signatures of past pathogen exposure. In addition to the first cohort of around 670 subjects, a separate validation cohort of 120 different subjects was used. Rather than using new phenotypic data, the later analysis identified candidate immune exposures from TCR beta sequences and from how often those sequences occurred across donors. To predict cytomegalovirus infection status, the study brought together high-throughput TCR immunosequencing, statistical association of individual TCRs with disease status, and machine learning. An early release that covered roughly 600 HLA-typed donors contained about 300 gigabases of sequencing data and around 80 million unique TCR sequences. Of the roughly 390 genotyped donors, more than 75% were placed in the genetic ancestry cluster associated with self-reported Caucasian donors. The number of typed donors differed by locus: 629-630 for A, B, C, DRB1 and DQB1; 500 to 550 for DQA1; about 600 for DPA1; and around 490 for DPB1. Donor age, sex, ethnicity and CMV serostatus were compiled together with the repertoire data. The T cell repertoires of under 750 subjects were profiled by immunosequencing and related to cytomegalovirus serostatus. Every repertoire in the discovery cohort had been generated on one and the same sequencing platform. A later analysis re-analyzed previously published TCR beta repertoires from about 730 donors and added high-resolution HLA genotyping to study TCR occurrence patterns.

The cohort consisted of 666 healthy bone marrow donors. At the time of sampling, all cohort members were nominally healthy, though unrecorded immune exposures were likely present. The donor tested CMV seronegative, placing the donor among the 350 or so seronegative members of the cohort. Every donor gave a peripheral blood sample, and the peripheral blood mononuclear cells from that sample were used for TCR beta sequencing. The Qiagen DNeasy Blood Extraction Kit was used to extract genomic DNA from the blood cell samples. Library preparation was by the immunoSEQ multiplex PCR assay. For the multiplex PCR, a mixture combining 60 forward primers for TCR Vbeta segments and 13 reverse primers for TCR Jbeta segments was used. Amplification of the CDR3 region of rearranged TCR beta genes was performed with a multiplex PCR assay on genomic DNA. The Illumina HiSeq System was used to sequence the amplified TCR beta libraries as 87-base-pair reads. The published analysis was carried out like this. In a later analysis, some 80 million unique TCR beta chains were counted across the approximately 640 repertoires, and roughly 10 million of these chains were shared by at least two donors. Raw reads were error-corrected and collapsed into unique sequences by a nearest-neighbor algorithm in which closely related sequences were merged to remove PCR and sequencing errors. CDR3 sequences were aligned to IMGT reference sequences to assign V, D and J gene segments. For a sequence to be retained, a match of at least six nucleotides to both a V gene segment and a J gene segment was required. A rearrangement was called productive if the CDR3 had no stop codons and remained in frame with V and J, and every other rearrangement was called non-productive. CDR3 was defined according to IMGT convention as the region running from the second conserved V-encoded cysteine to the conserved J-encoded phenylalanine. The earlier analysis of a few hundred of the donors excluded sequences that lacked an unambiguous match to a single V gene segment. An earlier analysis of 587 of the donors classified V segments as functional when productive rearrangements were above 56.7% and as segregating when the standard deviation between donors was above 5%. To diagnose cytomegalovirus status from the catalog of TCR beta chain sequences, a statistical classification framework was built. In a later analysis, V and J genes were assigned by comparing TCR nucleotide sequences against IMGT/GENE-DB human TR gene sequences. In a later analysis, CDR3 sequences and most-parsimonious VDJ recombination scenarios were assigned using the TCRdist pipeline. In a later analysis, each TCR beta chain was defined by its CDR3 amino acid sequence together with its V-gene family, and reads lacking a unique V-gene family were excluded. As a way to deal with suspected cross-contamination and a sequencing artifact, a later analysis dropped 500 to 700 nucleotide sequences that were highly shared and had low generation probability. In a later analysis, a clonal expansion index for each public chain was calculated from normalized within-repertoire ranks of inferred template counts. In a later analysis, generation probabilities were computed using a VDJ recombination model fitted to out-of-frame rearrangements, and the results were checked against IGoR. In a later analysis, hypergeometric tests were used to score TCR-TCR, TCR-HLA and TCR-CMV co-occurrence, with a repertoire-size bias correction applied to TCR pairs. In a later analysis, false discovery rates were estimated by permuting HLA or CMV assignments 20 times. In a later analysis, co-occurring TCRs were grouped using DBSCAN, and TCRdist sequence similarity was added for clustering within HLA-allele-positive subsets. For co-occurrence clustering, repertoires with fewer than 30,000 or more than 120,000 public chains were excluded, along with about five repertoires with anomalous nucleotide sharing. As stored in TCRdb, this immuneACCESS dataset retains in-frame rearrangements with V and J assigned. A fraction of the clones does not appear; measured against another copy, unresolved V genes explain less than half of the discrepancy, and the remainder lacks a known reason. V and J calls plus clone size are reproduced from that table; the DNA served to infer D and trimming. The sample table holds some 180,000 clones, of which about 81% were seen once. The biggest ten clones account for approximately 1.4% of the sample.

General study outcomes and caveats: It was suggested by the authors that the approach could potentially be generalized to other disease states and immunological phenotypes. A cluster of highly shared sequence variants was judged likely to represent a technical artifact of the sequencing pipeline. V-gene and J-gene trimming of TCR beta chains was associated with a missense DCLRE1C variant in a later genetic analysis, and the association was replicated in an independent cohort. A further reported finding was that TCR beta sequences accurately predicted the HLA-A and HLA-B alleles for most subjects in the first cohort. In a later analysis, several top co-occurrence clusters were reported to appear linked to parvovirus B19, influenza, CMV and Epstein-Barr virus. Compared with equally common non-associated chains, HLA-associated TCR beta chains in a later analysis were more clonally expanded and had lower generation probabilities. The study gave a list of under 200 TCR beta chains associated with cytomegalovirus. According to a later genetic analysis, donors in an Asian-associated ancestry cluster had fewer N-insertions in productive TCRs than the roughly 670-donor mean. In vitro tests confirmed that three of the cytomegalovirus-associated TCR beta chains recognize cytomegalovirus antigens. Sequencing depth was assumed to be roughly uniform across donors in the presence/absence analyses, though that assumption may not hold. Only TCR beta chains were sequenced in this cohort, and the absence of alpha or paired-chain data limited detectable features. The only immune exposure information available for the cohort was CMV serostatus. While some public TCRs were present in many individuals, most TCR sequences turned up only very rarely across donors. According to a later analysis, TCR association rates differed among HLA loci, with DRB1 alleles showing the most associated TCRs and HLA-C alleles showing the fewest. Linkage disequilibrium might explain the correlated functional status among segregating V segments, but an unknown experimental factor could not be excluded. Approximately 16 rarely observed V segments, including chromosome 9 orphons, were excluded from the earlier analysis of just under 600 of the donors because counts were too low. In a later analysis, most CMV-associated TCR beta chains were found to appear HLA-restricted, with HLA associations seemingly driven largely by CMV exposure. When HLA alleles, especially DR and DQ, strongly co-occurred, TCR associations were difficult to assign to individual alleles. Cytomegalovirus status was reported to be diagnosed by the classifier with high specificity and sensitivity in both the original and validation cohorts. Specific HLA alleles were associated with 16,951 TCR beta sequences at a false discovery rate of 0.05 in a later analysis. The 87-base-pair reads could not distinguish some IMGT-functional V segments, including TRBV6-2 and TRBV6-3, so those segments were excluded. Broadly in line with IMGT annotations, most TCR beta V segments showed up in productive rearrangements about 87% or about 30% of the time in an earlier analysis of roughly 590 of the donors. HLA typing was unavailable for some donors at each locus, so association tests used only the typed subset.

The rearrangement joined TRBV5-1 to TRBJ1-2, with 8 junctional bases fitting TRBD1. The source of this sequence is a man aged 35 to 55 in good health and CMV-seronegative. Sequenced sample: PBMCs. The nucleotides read TGCGCCAGCAGTTCGGGACAGGTTTATGGCTACACCTTC. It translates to CASSSGQVYGYTF.